The source of this TCR beta chain is a study of blood T cell repertoires in COVID-19. In the study overall: Some COVID-19 samples were acute and others convalescent; all came from the United States, Italy and Spain. In each case, the material was cDNA or gDNA derived from T cells, B-cell-depleted T cells, or PBMCs.

Seattle participants joined during active infection and were tracked over time. This clone was observed many times. The same CDR3 arises from other DNA sequences in this sample as well. Per the original methods: Cell counts per sample came from amplifying reference gene primers. Data came from immunoSEQ multiplex PCR; TCRdb stores just in-frame clones and leaves some out. The V and J calls and clone size come from that table; D and trimming were worked out from the DNA. This table has fewer than 200,000 clones, around 92% appearing once. V was pared by 4 bases and J by 3 bases, with 9 bases of the junction left unmatched. CDR3 length equals 15 residues. CDR1 SGHDT and CDR2 YYEEEE come from the germline V gene.

This sequence originates from a man aged 30-40 years with COVID-19, enrolled during active disease. The chain has TRBV5-6 and TRBJ2-7, with TRBD2 matching 8 bases. Sample: peripheral blood. Written as DNA, the CDR3 is TGTGCCAGCAGCCCGGCGGGACTAGGAGGCTACGAGCAGTACTTC. Amino acids: CASSPAGLGGYEQYF.